This T cell receptor beta chain derives from a study of T cell responses to AZD1222 COVID-19 vaccine (dated by TCRdb to about 2021). For the study in its entirety: A total of approximately 240 trial participants underwent TCR sequencing, of whom nearly 210 had received two doses of AZD1222 and 26 had received two doses of the MenACWY control vaccine. Trial participants were enrolled by age into subgroups of 18-55, 56-69 and 70-plus years, and roughly 150, 30 and 60 TCR-sequenced participants, respectively, were included in these subgroups. Results and caveats for the whole study, not just this receptor: The 56-69-year group was small, and its depth increase did not reach significance, likely because of low power. No day 14 peak-response samples were available, so repertoires were characterized only after the peak T cell response. Only five to seven AZD1222 recipients were SARS-CoV-2 seropositive at baseline, limiting conclusions about previously exposed vaccinees. CD4 TCRs associated with the vaccine covered the entire spike protein, and the dominant responses were in regions 160-218 and 743-854. Nearly half of unique spike-specific TCRs reportedly recognized epitopes outside regions mutated in the B.1.351 and B.1.1.7 variants. Most participants were white British and females outnumbered males, and the authors suggested that clonal diversity may have been underestimated. Spike-specific TCR breadth and depth rose significantly after two AZD1222 doses compared with day 0 and with MenACWY recipients.

The time point label of this sample denotes: about 28 days (+/-7) after the second vaccine dose. Because spike-specific TCR depth and breadth did not differ between the two schedules, AZD1222 recipients who got a second dose at roughly 4 weeks were pooled with those who got a second dose at roughly 12 weeks. Vaccinee samples were obtained from the UK trials COV001 and COV002, which included a single-blind randomized controlled phase 2/3 trial of AZD1222 (ChAdOx1 nCoV-19) in healthy adults. For TCRbeta chain sequencing, PBMC samples were collected from trial participants at day 0 and at day 28 after the second dose. From V the trimming removes 8 bases and from J it removes 2 bases, while the gene matches leave 5 bases of the junction unaccounted for. Reading from cysteine to phenylalanine, the CDR3 counts 13 amino acids. Here the CDR3 DNA is all that survives: 39 bases in frame from base 1. CDR1 and CDR2 were assigned from the germline V gene as MNHEY and SVGAGI.

On this clone itself: Its cognate antigen has yet to be identified. Nothing much larger sits one base from this clone, and base qualities are not available.

The CDR3 regions of human TCRbeta chains were analyzed by immunosequencing. Regarding the original processing steps: TCRs in the repertoires were matched against a reference library of SARS-CoV-2-specific TCRs that had been generated with the MIRA antigen-specificity platform. Breadth was defined as the fraction of unique TCRs that were SARS-CoV-2-associated. Depth was defined as the fraction of total T cells that were SARS-CoV-2-associated. Each spike-specific TCR was assigned to its reactive spike region and to a CD4 or CD8 class using the MIRA data. Log10-transformed breadth and depth values were compared by one-way ANOVA with Sidak's multiple comparisons tests. As stored in TCRdb, this immuneACCESS dataset retains in-frame rearrangements with V and J assigned. A fraction of the clones does not appear; measured against another copy, unresolved V genes explain less than half of the discrepancy, and the remainder lacks a known reason. V and J calls and clone size are as listed in that table; D and trimming were resolved from the DNA. For this sample there are some 81,000 clones; about nine tenths appear just once. Of the sample, 11% falls within the top ten clones.

The sequencing used peripheral blood, collected 28 days after the second AZD1222 dose. The source is an adult who received the AZD1222 COVID-19 vaccine. The chain links TRBV6-5 with TRBJ2-7, with 8 central nucleotides matching TRBD2. The DNA reads TGTGCCAGCCGGACGACTAGCGCCTACGAGCAGTACTTC. This yields the protein CASRTTSAYEQYF.